What follows describes a single TCR beta chain. Its specificity is not known. This record comes from a study of T-cell memory formation after mild COVID-19. Study outcomes and limitations: The authors left the SARS-CoV-2 specificity of second-wave clones peaking on day 37 unconfirmed.

There are 13 residues in the CDR3. Germline CDR1 and CDR2: DFQATT and SNEGSKA (reference sequence). With 3 bases removed from V and 7 bases from J, the gap between germline ends came to 13 bases. TCRdb used MiXCR to reprocess the 5' RACE reads, holding one entry per CDR3 protein. Of approximately 44,000 distinct CDR3 sequences listed, 7.3% are singletons. This TCR derives from a man between 18 and 35 years old who had mild COVID-19 (a few samples of this study predate the infection). Cell type and time point are not known. Sequenced input: PBMCs or a T cell subset sorted from them (not recorded which). The chain employs TRBV20-1 and TRBJ2-1, with D hard to call. Here the CDR3 reads CSASLPRWNEQFF. CDR3 DNA sequence: TGCAGTGCTAGTCTTCCTCGGTGGAATGAGCAGTTCTTC.